This T cell receptor beta chain was sequenced for a study of cytomegalovirus exposure and HLA in healthy donors. Germline CDR1 MNHNS, CDR2 SASEGT. Trimming took 6 bases from V and 4 from J; bases not matched to a gene: 8. The CDR3 runs 14 residues. The primer mix had 60 Vbeta and 13 Jbeta primers. The data were produced by immunoSEQ multiplex PCR, yet TCRdb's version contains in-frame clones alone and is incomplete. Here the sample spans roughly 130,000 clones, roughly 70% being singletons. This receptor was identified in a man between 35 and 55 years old in good health and CMV-seropositive. The chain recombines TRBV6-1 with TRBJ2-7, with 8 bases aligning to TRBD1. The source material was PBMCs. The CDR3 region is CASRRQGNTYEQYF. Written as DNA, the CDR3 is TGTGCCAGCAGGAGACAGGGGAATACTTACGAGCAGTACTTC.